This T cell receptor beta chain was identified in a study of beta chain features in type 1 diabetes. From germline, CDR1 is SGHTA and CDR2 FQGNSA. The CDR3 totals 15 residues. Trimming cost V 2 bases and J 3 bases, with 13 bases left between them. To note about this clone: The antigen is not known.

Study conclusions and caveats: In comparison with healthy donors, patients had naive, central memory and Treg TCRB repertoires that appeared more similar. Because the template was cDNA, high-expressing cells might be over-represented. All four CD4+ subsets from Type 1 diabetes patients carried moderately but significantly shorter TCRB CDR3s. At VDJ recombination sites, type 1 diabetes patients had fewer insertions and more deleted nucleotides.

Since all of the isolated RNA was reverse transcribed, expressed TCRB transcripts were what got sequenced. Regulatory, naive and central memory T cell samples averaged roughly 3.8 million reads. Assay: immunoSEQ multiplex PCR; the TCRdb copy retains only in-frame clones and omits some. The sample holds 150,000 to 200,000 clones, just over 8% seen once. Sequenced material: central memory CD4+ T cells from blood. The sequence came from a woman between 18 and 29 years old with type 1 diabetes. The rearrangement joins TRBV7-2 to TRBJ1-2; D gene unclear. DNA for the CDR3: TGTGCCAGCAGCTTACGTCGGGGAGGCCACTATGGCTACACCTTC. Its translation is CASSLRRGGHYGYTF.